Each of the 25 T cell receptor beta chains below was sequenced from the same sample in a study of identical twins. Each CDR3 protein gets one entry after TCRdb re-called the 5' RACE reads with MiXCR. The sample lists about 690,000 distinct CDR3 sequences; 5.5% to 6.5% were seen once. Material for sequencing was naive T cells sorted from blood. The receptors shown here come from a man aged 18 to 35 in good health.

This clonotype was seen repeatedly, ten times or more. This sequence joins TRBV6-5 and TRBJ2-3; TRBD2 might be the D (6 bases). The germline CDR1 and CDR2 sequences are MNHEY and SVGAGI. Trimming took off 4 bases at V and 2 bases at J, with 10 bases between the two ends. This CDR3 is built from 14 residues. The DNA of the CDR3 is TGTGCCAGCAGTTGGCGGGACGCCACAGATACGCAGTATTTT. Its translation: CASSWRDATDTQYF.

V gene TRBV5-1 combines with J gene TRBJ1-4; D ambiguous. V lost 0 bases, J lost 7 bases, and 19 bases lay in between. Germline assignment: CDR1 SGHRS and CDR2 YFSETQ. The CDR3 runs to 17 residues. CDR3 bases: TGCGCCAGCAGCTTGGGCTTTCCGGCCGGACCAATTGAAAAACTGTTTTTT. This sequence encodes CASSLGFPAGPIEKLFF.

V is TRBV12-3 or TRBV12-4 and J is TRBJ2-2; TRBD1 aligns across 8 bases. Trimming at V came to 6 bases and at J to 8 bases, leaving 14 bases not matched to a gene. The CDR3 spans 16 residues. CDR3 region: CASSSLGQATPGELFF. DNA for the CDR3: TGTGCCAGCAGCAGCTTGGGACAGGCTACCCCGGGGGAGCTGTTTTTT.

This clonotype was counted a few times. The chain combines TRBV6-1 with TRBJ2-7, with 8 bases matching TRBD2. Germline V gene data show CDR1 as MNHNS and CDR2 as SASEGT. J was trimmed by 0 bases and V by 6 bases; bases with no gene match: 7. The CDR3 runs to 15 residues. CDR3 DNA: TGTGCCAGCAGGGCACTAGCGGTGAGCTCCTACGAGCAGTACGTC. The encoded protein is CASRALAVSSYEQYV.

In this sample, this clonotype turned up many times. The chain carries TRBV3-1 and TRBJ2-3; tentatively, D is TRBD1 (5 bases). From germline, CDR1 is LGHDT and CDR2 YNNKEL (reference sequence). The V end lost 1 base, the J end lost 1 base, and 6 bases lay between the germline ends. The length of the CDR3 is 14 residues. CDR3 nucleotide sequence: TGTGCCAGCAGCCAAGGCAGGGGCACAGATACGCAGTATTTT. Its protein is CASSQGRGTDTQYF.

This clonotype was observed at least ten times. The chain joins TRBV7-9 to TRBJ2-2; TRBD1 matches at 7 bases. The CDR3 length is 15 residues. CDR1 is SEHNR and CDR2 is FQNEAQ in the germline V gene (reference sequence). V gave up 4 bases and J gave up 0 bases; unmatched junction bases: 2. CDR3 protein: CASSSGQANTGELFF. The DNA of the CDR3 is TGTGCCAGCAGCTCCGGACAGGCGAACACCGGGGAGCTGTTTTTT.

This clonotype has at least ten counts. The rearrangement uses TRBV5-6 and TRBJ1-5, with 7 positions matching TRBD1. This CDR3 comprises 16 residues. CDR1 SGHDT and CDR2 YYEEEE come from the germline V gene. V shed 0 bases, J shed 0 bases, and the junction held 3 bases outside the gene matches. The CDR3 protein is CASSLGGDSSNQPQHF. The CDR3 region has the DNA TGTGCCAGCAGCTTGGGCGGGGACAGTAGCAATCAGCCCCAGCATTTT.

The chain carries TRBV18 and TRBJ2-7; TRBD2 matches at 11 bases. This CDR3 is 16 amino acids long. V shed 4 bases and J 3 bases; nucleotides not matched to a gene: 8. The germline CDR1 and CDR2 sequences are KGHSH and LQKENI. CDR3 coding DNA: TGTGCCAGCTCACAAAGTGCGGGACTAGCGGTCTACGAGCAGTACTTC. This sequence encodes CASSQSAGLAVYEQYF.

There are many counts of this clonotype. The chain couples TRBV7-9 to TRBJ2-7; 10 bases are shared with TRBD2. CDR3 size: 15 residues. The germline V gene has CDR1 SEHNR and CDR2 FQNEAQ (reference sequence). Losses at the gene ends were 6 bases for V and 1 base for J; bases not matched to a gene: 6. CDR3 sequence (DNA): TGTGCCAGCAGTCCCGGGACTAGCGTTTCCTACGAGCAGTACGTC. Encoded protein: CASSPGTSVSYEQYV.

This clonotype was seen repeatedly, ten times or more. V gene TRBV10-3 combines with J gene TRBJ2-2; TRBD1 aligns across 8 bases. Losses at the gene ends were 2 bases for V and 2 bases for J; bases not matched to a gene: 4. The CDR3 loop spans 16 amino acids. The germline V gene encodes CDR1 ENHRY and CDR2 SYGVKD. Written as DNA, the CDR3 is TGTGCCATCAGTGAGGACGGACAGGGTAACACCGGGGAGCTGTTTTTT. Its protein is CAISEDGQGNTGELFF.

This clonotype was seen many times. The chain carries TRBV5-4 and TRBJ1-6; tentatively, D is TRBD1 (6 bases). Germline CDR1 reads SGHNT; CDR2 reads YYREEE (reference sequence). The CDR3 is 16 residues long. V shed 0 bases and J shed 5 bases, with 12 bases lying between them. The CDR3, as DNA: TGTGCCAGCAGCTTGGATCTGACAGGAAATAATTCACCCCTCCACTTT. The encoded protein is CASSLDLTGNNSPLHF.

This clonotype appeared a few times. The chain has TRBV20-1 and TRBJ1-2, with D hard to call. V lost 5 bases, J lost 4 bases, and 17 bases lay in between. This CDR3 has 14 residues. Germline V gene data show CDR1 as DFQATT and CDR2 as SNEGSKA (reference sequence). The CDR3 DNA is TGCAGTGCTCAAACCACGGGATACCGCTATGGCTACACCTTC. Amino acids: CSAQTTGYRYGYTF.

This clonotype came up many times. The rearrangement uses TRBV6-1 and TRBJ1-5, with unresolved D. V was clipped by 6 bases and J by 4 bases, with 7 bases between them. The CDR3 sequence is 12 residues long. CDR1 and CDR2 (germline): MNHNS, SASEGT. The CDR3 sequence: CASRLGNQPQHF. In nucleotides, the CDR3 is TGTGCCAGCAGGCTGGGGAATCAGCCCCAGCATTTT.

The rearrangement uses TRBV20-1 and TRBJ1-1, with 8 bases aligning to TRBD1. Germline V lookup: CDR1 DFQATT, CDR2 SNEGSKA (reference sequence). The CDR3 covers 14 residues. Unmatched junction bases numbered 8, after V lost 5 bases and J lost 3 bases. CDR3 loop: CSASQGARDTEAFF. Written as DNA, the CDR3 is TGCAGTGCTTCGCAGGGGGCGAGGGACACTGAAGCTTTCTTT.

This clonotype turned up a few times. V and J are TRBV15 and TRBJ2-7, with D hard to call. CDR1 is LNHNV, CDR2 YYDKDF, per germline (reference sequence). The CDR3 has 14 residues. The V end lost 0 bases, the J end lost 2 bases, and 8 bases lay between the germline ends. CDR3 in DNA: TGTGCCACCAGCAGAGATGGCGGAACCTACGAGCAGTACGTC. It encodes CATSRDGGTYEQYV.

In its sample, this clonotype was seen many times. The chain uses TRBV29-1 and TRBJ1-1, with TRBD1 identical over 8 bases. CDR1 and CDR2 from the germline V gene are SQVTM and ANQGSEA. The CDR3 consists of 13 residues. The ends lost 4 bases at V and 4 bases at J; junction bases unmatched: 5. The CDR3 loop reads CSVGARGPTEAFF. The CDR3 DNA reads as TGCAGCGTTGGAGCCAGGGGGCCCACTGAAGCTTTCTTT.

This clonotype has more than one count but fewer than ten. V and J are TRBV2 and TRBJ1-1; 11 nucleotides line up with TRBD1. The CDR3 runs 15 residues. The germline CDR1 and CDR2 sequences are SNHLY and FYNNEI. The V and J ends lost 1 base and 4 bases, in that order; junction bases with no gene match: 2. CDR3 sequence reads: CASSEVGTGGTEAFF. CDR3 sequence (DNA): TGTGCCAGCAGTGAAGTCGGGACAGGGGGCACTGAAGCTTTCTTT.

The chain recombines TRBV4-1 with TRBJ1-5; 9 bases are shared with TRBD1. From germline, CDR1 is MGHRA and CDR2 YSYEKL. The CDR3 is made up of 15 amino acids. Germline trimming cut 2 bases from V and 5 bases from J; bases unmatched to any gene: 4. For the CDR3, the DNA is TGCGCCAGCAGCCAACCGGGACAGGGATATCAGCCCCAGCATTTT. It translates to CASSQPGQGYQPQHF.

This chain connects TRBV5-5 to TRBJ2-7, with TRBD1 matching 8 bases. The CDR3 sequence is 16 residues long. V shed 4 bases, J shed 4 bases, and the junction held 13 bases outside the gene matches. Germline CDR1 reads SGHKS; CDR2 reads YYEKEE (reference sequence). CDR3 region: CASSLASGQGSYEQYF. Written as DNA, the CDR3 is TGTGCCAGCAGCCTGGCGAGCGGACAGGGAAGTTACGAGCAGTACTTC.

There are a few counts of this clonotype. This chain uses TRBV5-1 with TRBJ2-5, with 9 nucleotides matching TRBD1. The V gene's germline CDR1 is SGHRS and CDR2 YFSETQ. The CDR3 has 17 residues. Losses at the gene ends were 1 base for V and 2 bases for J; bases not matched to a gene: 9. The CDR3 DNA reads TGCGCCAGCAGCTTGTTTGGAACAGGGGGCGGGCAAGAGACCCAGTACTTC. This gives the protein CASSLFGTGGGQETQYF. The full variable domain, rest sourced from reference TRBV5-1 and TRBJ2-5, is KAGVTQTPRYLIKTRGQQVTLSCSPISGHRSVSWYQQTPGQGLQFLFEYFSETQRNKGNFPGRFSGRQFSNSRSEMNVSTLELGDSALYLCASSLFGTGGGQETQYFGPGTRLLVL.

This clonotype was seen ten or more times. This sequence joins TRBV5-1 and TRBJ1-5; a possible D gene is TRBD1 (6 bases). Germline V gene data show CDR1 as SGHRS and CDR2 as YFSETQ. Trimming cost V 5 bases and J 3 bases, with 15 bases left between them. The CDR3 is 15 amino acids. The CDR3 region has the DNA TGCGCCAGCAGTCTGGGGGGCCTCGACAATCAGCCCCAGCATTTT. Protein product: CASSLGGLDNQPQHF.

This clonotype was picked up many times. CDR3 nucleotides: TGCAGTGCTAGAGAGTTGGGTGGAAACACCATATATTTT. This encodes CSARELGGNTIYF. J is TRBJ1-3 and V is TRBV20-1; D not resolved. The CDR3 loop spans 13 amino acids. Trimming removed 0 bases at V and 3 bases at J, with 6 bases between. Germline assignment: CDR1 DFQATT and CDR2 SNEGSKA (reference sequence).

This clonotype was seen repeatedly, ten times or more. The genes are TRBV24-1 and TRBJ2-2; D may correspond to TRBD1 or TRBD2 (6 bases each). Per germline, CDR1 KGHDR and CDR2 SFDVKD. V was cut by 0 bases and J by 6 bases, with 10 bases left in between. The CDR3 contains 15 residues. The CDR3 protein is CATSDLSRGAGELFF. The CDR3 region has the DNA TGTGCCACCAGTGATTTGAGTAGGGGGGCCGGGGAGCTGTTTTTT.

This sequence joins TRBV6-1 and TRBJ2-7; 7 bases are shared with TRBD2. Germline assignment: CDR1 MNHNS and CDR2 SASEGT. The length of the CDR3 is 15 residues. V lost 3 bases and J lost 2; bases outside the gene matches: 7. CDR3 in DNA: TGTGCCAGCAGTGATAGGAGCGGGAACACCTACGAGCAGTACGTC. It specifies CASSDRSGNTYEQYV.

CDR3 sequence (DNA): TGCAGTGCTCGTAGGACCCGGGACAGGGAAACGGGTTGGGCCTACGAGCAGTACTTC. It specifies CSARRTRDRETGWAYEQYF. The chain employs TRBV20-1 and TRBJ2-7; 9 nucleotides line up with TRBD1. Germline CDR1 DFQATT, CDR2 SNEGSKA (reference sequence). V gave up 5 bases and J gave up 2 bases; unmatched junction bases: 22. The CDR3 covers 19 residues.